Below, 22 T cell receptor beta chains from the same sample are listed, as sequenced in a study of cytotoxic CD8 clonotypes in ibrutinib-treated CLL. Generated by immunoSEQ multiplex PCR, the TCRdb table keeps only in-frame clones and is missing some. Of around 330,000 clones in the sample, roughly two thirds were seen once. The material sequenced was PBMCs, taken after 36 months of ibrutinib treatment. These receptors originate from a human donor with chronic lymphocytic leukemia.

The chain carries TRBV6-5 and TRBJ1-6; possibly TRBD1 for D (6 bases). This CDR3 contains 14 residues. In germline, CDR1 is MNHEY, CDR2 SVGAGI. V shed 8 bases and J shed 7 bases, with 15 bases lying between them. The CDR3: CASRGGLGNSPLHF. DNA for the CDR3: TGTGCCAGCCGGGGGGGGCTAGGGAATTCACCCCTCCACTTT.

The chain uses TRBV7-9 and TRBJ2-7; 7 bases fit TRBD1. The length of the CDR3 is 14 residues. Germline V gene sequence: CDR1 SEHNR, CDR2 FQNEAQ (reference sequence). The trim removed 4 bases at V and 2 bases at J, leaving 5 bases unmatched. CDR3 in amino acids: CASSSPGQTYEQYF. The DNA for the CDR3 is TGTGCCAGCAGCTCTCCGGGACAGACCTACGAGCAGTACTTC.

This rearrangement joins TRBV5-1 to TRBJ2-7; D is tentatively TRBD1 or TRBD2 (6 bases each). Trimming removed 2 bases from V and 2 bases from J, with 14 bases in between. There are 15 residues in the CDR3. Per the germline V gene, CDR1 is SGHRS and CDR2 is YFSETQ. CDR3 protein: CASSLRGGYTYEQYF. The CDR3 nucleotides read TGCGCCAGCAGCTTACGAGGGGGGTATACCTACGAGCAGTACTTC.

This chain uses TRBV4-3 with TRBJ2-5, with D tentatively TRBD2 (6 bases). The CDR3 loop spans 13 amino acids. The V gene lost 4 bases and the J gene lost 5 bases, with 11 bases spanning the gap. Germline V gene data show CDR1 as LGHNA and CDR2 as YSLEER. CDR3 coding DNA: TGCGCCAGCAGCCCGGAGGGCGGGGAGACCCAGTACTTC. This gives the protein CASSPEGGETQYF.

This clone showed up just a few times. Its ends do not fully match the called genes, so a read error is possible. The rearrangement links TRBV5-1 to TRBJ2-7; TRBD2 might be the D (5 bases). This CDR3 has 13 residues. CDR1 is SGHRS and CDR2 is YFSETQ in the germline V gene. The CDR3 spells CASRLDWTYEQYF. CDR3 nucleotides: TGCGCCAGCAGGTTGGACTGGACCTACGAGCAGTACTTC.

In this sample, this clone turned up once. The chain links TRBV6-5 to TRBJ2-7, with no clear D. Germline CDR1 and CDR2: MNHEY and SVGAGI. This CDR3 is 12 amino acids long. Trimming stripped 2 bases from V and 6 bases from J, with 8 bases between. The CDR3 loop reads CASSYRVGEQYF. In nucleotides, the CDR3 is TGTGCCAGCAGTTACAGGGTCGGCGAGCAGTACTTC.

The chain recombines TRBV27 with TRBJ2-5, with 7 bases identical to TRBD1. The CDR3 loop spans 16 amino acids. Germline V lookup: CDR1 MNHEY, CDR2 SMNVEV (reference sequence). V lost 4 bases, J lost 4 bases, and 12 bases stayed unmatched. The CDR3 here is CASSSHRGYVRETQYF. The CDR3 DNA reads TGTGCCAGCAGTTCCCACAGGGGCTACGTGCGAGAGACCCAGTACTTC.

This clone was recorded only once. A read error may produce the germline difference seen at one junction end. The same CDR3 arises from other DNA sequences in this sample as well. The rearrangement uses TRBV29-1 and TRBJ1-2; D gene ambiguous. CDR1 SQVTM and CDR2 ANQGSEA come from the germline V gene. The CDR3 extends over 12 amino acids. CDR3 region: CSVDQRLGGYTF. The CDR3 coding sequence is TGCAGTGTTGATCAACGGTTGGGTGGCTACACCTTC.

The chain couples TRBV2 to TRBJ1-2, with 7 bases identical to TRBD1. The CDR3 is made up of 12 amino acids. Germline V lookup: CDR1 SNHLY, CDR2 FYNNEI. After removal of 6 bases from V and 9 bases from J, the junction contained 7 bases not matched to a gene. The CDR3 region is CASRDDRESYTF. The CDR3 DNA is TGTGCCAGCAGAGATGACAGGGAAAGCTACACCTTC. The full variable domain, completed using reference TRBV2 and TRBJ1-2, is EPEVTQTPSHQVTQMGQEVILRCVPISNHLYFYWYRQILGQKVEFLVSFYNNEISEKSEIFDDQFSVERPDGSNFTLKIRSTKLEDSAMYFCASRDDRESYTFGSGTRLTVV.

The chain employs TRBV6-5 and TRBJ2-3; D uncertain. The germline V gene has CDR1 MNHEY and CDR2 SVGAGI. The CDR3 sequence is 14 residues long. V lost 2 bases, J lost 2 bases, and 8 bases lay in between. The CDR3 DNA follows: TGTGCCAGCAGTTACGGGCAAGCCACAGATACGCAGTATTTT. Its translation is CASSYGQATDTQYF.

The CDR3 loop reads CAISGGLRAGVGDTQYF. The CDR3 DNA reads TGTGCCATCAGTGGGGGACTTAGGGCAGGAGTGGGTGATACGCAGTATTTT. The V and J genes are TRBV10-3 and TRBJ2-3; weak D call: TRBD2 (6 bases). The V end lost 4 bases, the J end lost 6 bases, and 23 bases lay between the germline ends. Germline CDR1 reads ENHRY; CDR2 reads SYGVKD. The CDR3 is 17 residues long.

This clone appeared a few times. This chain uses TRBV12-5 with TRBJ2-7; possibly TRBD2 for D (7 bases). Per germline, CDR1 LGHNT and CDR2 FRNRAP. V lost 2 bases and J lost 6, with 17 bases in between. The CDR3 is made up of 15 amino acids. In DNA form, the CDR3 reads TGTGCTAGTGGTTTGATGGCGGGGGCCCCTGGCGAGCAGTACTTC. Its translation: CASGLMAGAPGEQYF.

This sequence joins TRBV7-2 and TRBJ2-3; 9 bases match TRBD2. The J segment lost 4 bases and the V segment lost 5 bases, leaving 4 bases of the junction unmatched. Germline-derived CDR1 and CDR2 are SGHTA and FQGNSA. This CDR3 contains 14 residues. In DNA, the CDR3 is TGTGCCAGCAGCCGAGCGGGGGGCGCAGATACGCAGTATTTT. The encoded protein is CASSRAGGADTQYF.

This chain uses TRBV29-1 with TRBJ2-3; D unresolved. Germline CDR1 reads SQVTM; CDR2 reads ANQGSEA. The V end was cut by 6 bases, the J end by 3 bases, with 19 bases between. The CDR3 has 15 amino acids. This CDR3 reads CSVIWRSLMTDTQYF. The CDR3, as DNA: TGCAGCGTCATATGGCGTAGCCTCATGACAGATACGCAGTATTTT.

This clone was seen only a few times. The chain uses TRBV7-2 and TRBJ1-1; D is ambiguous. Germline V lookup: CDR1 SGHTA, CDR2 FQGNSA. The V gene lost 1 base and the J gene lost 4 bases, with 13 bases spanning the gap. CDR3 length: 15 residues. This CDR3 is CASSLGGRTSTEAFF. CDR3 sequence (DNA): TGTGCCAGCAGCTTAGGTGGCCGGACGAGCACTGAAGCTTTCTTT. Using reference TRBV7-2 and TRBJ1-1 for the parts outside the CDR3, the full variable domain is GAGVSQSPSNKVTEKGKDVELRCDPISGHTALYWYRQSLGQGLEFLIYFQGNSAPDKSGLPSDRFSAERTGGSVSTLTIQRTQQEDSAVYLCASSLGGRTSTEAFFGQGTRLTVV.

The rearrangement joins TRBV5-8 to TRBJ1-5; D remains ambiguous. Trimming removed 4 bases from V and 0 bases from J, with 11 bases in between. Germline CDR1 is SGHTS and CDR2 is YDEGEE. The length of the CDR3 is 15 residues. The CDR3 DNA reads as TGTGCCAGCAGCACCACGGAGCTTAGCAATCAGCCCCAGCATTTT. It encodes CASSTTELSNQPQHF.

The J gene is TRBJ2-7, the V gene TRBV5-1, with D possibly being TRBD1 (6 bases). The CDR3 extends over 14 amino acids. In germline, CDR1 is SGHRS, CDR2 YFSETQ. V gave up 3 bases and J gave up 3 bases, with 13 bases separating them. The CDR3 DNA follows: TGCGCCAGCAGCTGGGTGGGACACAACTACGAGCAGTACTTC. Amino acids: CASSWVGHNYEQYF.

V is TRBV7-2 and J is TRBJ1-6; no clear D. This CDR3 has 13 amino acids. V gave up 1 base and J gave up 10 bases, with 8 bases separating them. Germline values: CDR1 SGHTA, CDR2 FQGNSA. CDR3 protein: CASSLGLGSPLHF. CDR3 DNA sequence: TGTGCCAGCAGCTTAGGATTAGGGTCACCCCTCCACTTT.

The chain recombines TRBV5-1 with TRBJ2-1; no clear D gene. Germline V CDR1 and CDR2: SGHRS, YFSETQ. This CDR3 comprises 15 residues. With 0 bases removed from V and 4 bases from J, the gap between germline ends came to 11 bases. CDR3 sequence (DNA): TGCGCCAGCAGCTTGGAGGCCCTAAGGTACAATGAGCAGTTCTTC. Protein product: CASSLEALRYNEQFF.

The chain carries TRBV7-9 and TRBJ2-5; unclear D gene. The CDR3 is 14 residues long. Germline loops: CDR1 SEHNR, CDR2 FQNEAQ (reference sequence). Trimming cost V 4 bases and J 7 bases, with 16 bases left between them. The CDR3 loop is CASSSIRSSSTQYF. In DNA, the CDR3 is TGTGCCAGCAGCTCCATACGGTCCTCCTCGACCCAGTACTTC.

The CDR3 spells CAWLTPTSLMVGELFF. The CDR3 region has the DNA TGTGCCTGGTTGACACCAACTAGCCTGATGGTCGGGGAGCTGTTTTTT. The V gene is TRBV30, the J gene TRBJ2-2, with TRBD2 as a possible D gene (6 bases). Germline V lookup: CDR1 GTSNPN, CDR2 SVGIG (reference sequence). The CDR3 is 16 residues long. V was pared by 5 bases and J by 7 bases, with 23 bases between.

J is TRBJ2-4 and V is TRBV18, with no clear D. The germline V and J ends were trimmed by 3 bases and 2 bases, with 8 bases remaining between them. This CDR3 comprises 14 residues. CDR1 and CDR2 (germline): KGHSH, LQKENI. The CDR3 reads CASSPRTSKNIQYF. The DNA of the CDR3 is TGTGCCAGCTCACCCCGGACGTCCAAAAACATTCAGTACTTC. The complete variable domain, with remaining parts taken from reference TRBV18 and TRBJ2-4, reads NAGVMQNPRHLVRRRGQEARLRCSPMKGHSHVYWYRQLPEEGLKFMVYLQKENIIDESGMPKERFSAEFPKEGPSILRIQQVVRGDSAAYFCASSPRTSKNIQYFGAGTRLSVL.